The next 9 T cell receptor beta chains were all read from a single sample in a study of STAT5B mutations in CD4+ large granular lymphocyte leukemia. The data were produced by immunoSEQ multiplex PCR, yet TCRdb's version contains in-frame clones alone and is incomplete. The sample comprises some 30,000 clones, 65% to 80% of which are singletons, and approximately 0.98% rests with the top ten. The material sequenced was CD4+ T cells from blood buffy coats. Every receptor here comes from a human donor in good health.

The rearrangement uses TRBV2 and TRBJ1-6; 8 bases are shared with TRBD1. The CDR3 length is 16 residues. The germline V gene encodes CDR1 SNHLY and CDR2 FYNNEI. V lost 2 bases, J lost 4 bases, and 4 bases stayed unmatched. In DNA form, the CDR3 reads TGTGCCAGCAGTGAATCAGGGGGCGCTTATAATTCACCCCTCCACTTT. It encodes CASSESGGAYNSPLHF. Full variable domain (outside the CDR3, taken from reference TRBV2 and TRBJ1-6): EPEVTQTPSHQVTQMGQEVILRCVPISNHLYFYWYRQILGQKVEFLVSFYNNEISEKSEIFDDQFSVERPDGSNFTLKIRSTKLEDSAMYFCASSESGGAYNSPLHFGNGTRLTVT.

Worth noting for this clone: The germline gene is not matched at one end of the junction; a read error may be the cause. This sequence joins TRBV5-1 and TRBJ2-1; D might be TRBD1 (5 bases). This CDR3 comprises 15 residues. CDR1 is SGHRS, CDR2 YFSETQ, per germline. CDR3 residues: CVSSLGQGKFNEQFF. DNA of the CDR3: TGCGTCAGCAGCTTGGGGCAGGGAAAGTTCAATGAGCAGTTCTTC.

The rearrangement joins TRBV7-2 to TRBJ2-5; D perhaps matches TRBD2 (5 bases). The CDR3 is 12 amino acids. The germline gives CDR1 SGHTA, CDR2 FQGNSA. V gave up 5 bases and J gave up 5 bases, with 9 bases separating them. The CDR3 DNA is TGTGCCAGCAGCCCCACGGGGGAGACCCAGTACTTC. Its translation is CASSPTGETQYF.

The chain links TRBV7-2 to TRBJ2-7; TRBD1 agrees at 8 bases. Germline trimming cut 3 bases from V and 5 bases from J; bases unmatched to any gene: 3. This CDR3 spans 13 amino acids. CDR1 and CDR2 (germline): SGHTA, FQGNSA. CDR3 residues: CASSLATGDEQYF. The CDR3 DNA reads as TGTGCCAGCAGCTTGGCGACAGGGGACGAGCAGTACTTC.

The chain uses TRBV7-9 and TRBJ2-2; the D is unclear. The germline V and J ends were trimmed by 5 bases and 2 bases, with 6 bases remaining between them. Looked up from germline, CDR1 is SEHNR and CDR2 is FQNEAQ (reference sequence). This CDR3 has 13 residues. In nucleotides, the CDR3 is TGTGCCAGCAGCACGACTAACACCGGGGAGCTGTTTTTT. Translation: CASSTTNTGELFF.

The genes are TRBV4-2 and TRBJ1-2; D is unresolved. V was pared by 1 base and J by 4 bases, with 7 bases between. CDR1 is LGHNA and CDR2 is YNFKEQ in the germline V gene. The CDR3 is 13 residues long. The CDR3 region is CASSQGQVYGYTF. As DNA, the CDR3 is TGTGCCAGCAGCCAAGGGCAGGTCTATGGCTACACCTTC.

CDR3 in amino acids: CASSLGSFLSGNTIYF. The CDR3 DNA reads as TGCGCCAGCAGCTTGGGGTCGTTTCTCTCTGGAAACACCATATATTTT. This chain links TRBV5-1 with TRBJ1-3, with D unclear. Trimming stripped 0 bases from V and 0 bases from J, with 10 bases between. CDR1 and CDR2 from the germline V gene are SGHRS and YFSETQ. This CDR3 contains 16 residues.

The chain uses TRBV28 and TRBJ1-3, with D possibly TRBD1 on 6 matching bases. From germline, CDR1 is MDHEN and CDR2 SYDVKM. V lost 5 bases, J lost 0 bases, and 20 bases lay in between. This CDR3 region has 18 residues. The CDR3 sequence is CASSILGGGLGSGNTIYF. The CDR3 region has the DNA TGTGCCAGCAGTATCTTAGGGGGAGGACTGGGCTCTGGAAACACCATATATTTT. Supplemented by reference TRBV28 and TRBJ1-3, the full variable domain reads DVKVTQSSRYLVKRTGEKVFLECVQDMDHENMFWYRQDPGLGLRLIYFSYDVKMKEKGDIPEGYSVSREKKERFSLILESASTNQTSMYLCASSILGGGLGSGNTIYFGEGSWLTVV.

This chain connects TRBV10-1 to TRBJ2-1, with 7 bases aligning to TRBD2. Germline trimming cut 7 bases from V and 10 bases from J; bases unmatched to any gene: 13. Germline V gene data show CDR1 as WNHNN and CDR2 as SYGVQD (reference sequence). The CDR3 covers 14 residues. CDR3 loop: CASIRSAGALEQFF. The CDR3, as DNA: TGCGCCAGCATTCGTTCCGCGGGAGCCCTAGAGCAGTTCTTC.